This T cell receptor beta chain was found in a study of CD4 T cells in relation to SARS-CoV-2 and coronaviruses (TCRdb year 2021). Study-wide context: In the ViraFEST assay, PBMCs were cultured with antigen for less than 12 days, after which TCR beta CDR3s were sequenced to identify clonal expansions specific to the antigen. An HIV-1 Nef peptide pool or a culture without peptide was used as the negative reference condition. HLA restriction was mapped for shared crossreactive spike epitopes using patient-derived lymphoblastoid cell lines. At the level of individual TCR clonotypes, the study evaluated whether memory CD4+ T cells crossreact between the spike proteins of SARS-CoV-2 and those of common cold coronaviruses. Samples from three pre-COVID donors and the naive versus memory experiments were sequenced with the Adaptive Biotechnologies TCR-sequencing kit; other data were Illumina-based. For other donors in the study, expansion assays were sequenced with a different, Illumina-based TCR-beta assay. Paper-wide results and their limitations: Memory CD4+ clonotypes crossrecognizing SARS-CoV-2 and at least one common cold coronavirus spike were found in 60% to 70% of donors. Pre-pandemic and post-infection samples were not both contributed by any donor, so tracing of the source of pre-existing responses was limited. Compared with monoreactive clones, crossreactive clones had significantly weaker SARS-CoV-2-driven expansion, a result consistent with antigenic imprinting. Small numbers of patients and of tested TCRs limited the study. Crossreactivity analysis centred on spike protein, so crossreactivity against other viral proteins was not assessed.

Of note for this clone: The antigen it binds to is not known. Nothing much larger sits one base from this clone, and base qualities are not available.

Via the germline V gene (reference sequence), CDR1 is SEHNR and CDR2 FQNEAQ. The CDR3 runs 15 residues from the cysteine to the phenylalanine. The sequence is cut down to CDR3 DNA, 45 bases in frame from base 1. Trimming takes 3 bases from V and 0 bases from J, and the germline ends sit 11 bases apart. CD4+ T cells from unexposed donors were collected before the COVID-19 pandemic (2011-2018). Following 10 days of culture, the EasySep CD4+ T cell isolation kit was used to isolate CD4+ T cells. As cell numbers permitted, CD4+ T cells from unexposed donors were tested for reactivity to SARS-CoV-2 S and N and to four common cold coronavirus spike pools. PBMCs were cultured at a few million per well in IMDM supplemented with approximately 5% human AB serum and about 9.2 IU/ml IL-2. Half of the culture medium was replaced with fresh IL-2-containing medium on days 3 and 7. Triplicate replicate wells were generally used for each peptide culture condition. The leukapheresis product for the unexposed donors was obtained through commercial purchase. Ficoll-Paque PLUS gradient centrifugation was used to isolate PBMCs from either whole blood or leukapheresis product. PBMCs were either cryopreserved at -140 degrees C or used fresh in the expansion assay. The QIAamp Micro DNA Kit was used to extract genomic DNA from the CD4+ T cells.

Library method: the immunoSEQ multiplex PCR assay. As for how the authors treated the data: During preprocessing, nonproductive sequences were discarded, as were any CDR3s that did not begin with C, did not end with F or W, or were shorter than 7 amino acids. The MANAFEST web app was used to call antigen-specific clonotypes on the basis of expansion compared with the reference and with other culture wells. To be counted as positive, a clone had to show significant expansion compared with the reference culture, at an FDR below 0.05, in 2 of 3 replicate wells. A further requirement for positive clones was significant expansion compared with all other tandem wells, along with an odds ratio above 5. After three terminal residues were trimmed from each end, CDR3 homology was quantified as pairwise Levenshtein distance using the stringdist R package. In TCRdb, the immuneACCESS table is reduced to in-frame sequences with V and J assigned. These tables do not hold every clone; where another copy was compared, an unresolved V gene accounts for under half, and the others remain unexplained. The V and J calls and the clone size are those of that table, but D and trimming were determined from the DNA. The sample includes 9,500 to 15,000 clones, with 60% to 80% observed a single time. The top ten hold around 13% of the sample.

The sequence came from a human donor in good health. The sample consisted of CD4+ T cells from PBMCs, cultured in vitro. This chain joins TRBV7-9 to TRBJ1-1; the best D guess is TRBD1, with 6 bases matching. The CDR3 reads as follows: CASSFGRGLNTEAFF. In nucleotide form, the sequence is TGTGCCAGCAGCTTTGGCAGGGGCCTGAACACTGAAGCTTTCTTT.